The 15 T cell receptor beta chains listed next were all sequenced from one sample in a study of low-dose radiotherapy and immunotherapy resistance in tumors. Both TCRalpha and TCRbeta chains were reverse transcribed with V-gene-specific primers. For amplifying TCRs, the PCR ran for around 20 cycles with Phusion, which was used together with a constant-region primer and the adapter on the V primers. TCRdb processed the reads anew with MiXCR; each CDR3 protein has one entry. The sample has 54,000 or so distinct CDR3 sequences, under 30% seen once. The time point: before trial treatment. Sequenced here: PBMCs, sampled before treatment. These receptors were collected from a male donor with prostate cancer.

Ten or more counts support this clonotype. The V and J genes are TRBV12-3 or TRBV12-4 and TRBJ1-5; no clear D. This CDR3 is built from 16 residues. Between the trimmed V and J ends, which lost 5 bases and 2 bases, there was a span of 16 bases. The CDR3 nucleotides read TGTGCCAGCAGTCCCCGGAGAACCGTAGGCAATCAGCCCCAGCATTTT. Its translation is CASSPRRTVGNQPQHF.

This clonotype showed up many times. This sequence joins TRBV20-1 and TRBJ2-3, with 8 bases that match TRBD2. The CDR3 contains 15 residues. Germline CDR1 reads DFQATT; CDR2 reads SNEGSKA (reference sequence). The ends lost 3 bases at V and 7 bases at J; junction bases unmatched: 12. The CDR3 here is CSARKPGLDSHTQYF. The CDR3 DNA sequence: TGCAGTGCTAGGAAACCGGGACTAGATTCTCATACGCAGTATTTT.

This clonotype was observed at least ten times. The chain joins TRBV29-1 to TRBJ2-2; TRBD1 aligns across 8 bases. This CDR3 comprises 13 residues. Germline V gene sequence: CDR1 SQVTM, CDR2 ANQGSEA. V shed 7 bases, J shed 4 bases, and the junction held 5 bases outside the gene matches. Written as DNA, the CDR3 is TGCAGCGCTATACAGGGGGGCACCGGGGAGCTGTTTTTT. Protein sequence: CSAIQGGTGELFF.

In its sample, this clonotype was seen many times. The chain has TRBV4-3 and TRBJ2-7; D is possibly TRBD2 (6 bases). Germline CDR1 LGHNA, CDR2 YSLEER. Trimming pared 1 base from V and 1 base from J, leaving 14 bases between. The CDR3 length is 16 residues. The CDR3 sequence is CASSQGTGTGSYEQYF. The CDR3 DNA reads TGCGCCAGCAGCCAAGGGACCGGGACTGGGTCCTACGAGCAGTACTTC.

This clonotype was detected many times. J is TRBJ2-5 and V is TRBV5-4; 9 bases line up with TRBD1. This CDR3 comprises 15 residues. V lost 3 bases to trimming and J lost 2 bases; unmatched junction nucleotides: 5. Looked up from germline, CDR1 is SGHNT and CDR2 is YYREEE (reference sequence). CDR3 sequence (DNA): TGTGCCAGCAGCTCGAGGACAGGGGTTCAAGAGACCCAGTACTTC. It codes for CASSSRTGVQETQYF.

There are a few counts of this clonotype. The chain is built from TRBV10-3 and TRBJ2-7, with D maybe TRBD2 (5 bases). Germline V CDR1 and CDR2: ENHRY, SYGVKD. V was trimmed by 5 bases and J by 3 bases, leaving 11 bases between them. The CDR3 consists of 13 residues. CDR3 nucleotides: TGTGCCATCAGTTCACAACGGGACTACGAGCAGTACTTC. Encoded protein: CAISSQRDYEQYF.

CDR3 in amino acids: CSARIRDSSPYYGYTF. The CDR3, as DNA: TGCAGTGCTAGGATCCGGGATTCGTCCCCCTACTATGGCTACACCTTC. The V gene is TRBV20-1, the J gene TRBJ1-2; D unresolved. This CDR3 has 16 amino acids. The V end lost 3 bases, the J end lost 3 bases, and 20 bases lay between the germline ends. CDR1 DFQATT and CDR2 SNEGSKA come from the germline V gene (reference sequence).

This clonotype has a count of ten or more. This chain uses TRBV7-9 with TRBJ2-2, with 7 bases matching TRBD2. The CDR3 spans 14 residues. The germline CDR1 and CDR2 sequences are SEHNR and FQNEAQ (reference sequence). V lost 8 bases to trimming and J lost 5 bases; unmatched junction nucleotides: 8. CDR3 in DNA: TGTGCCAGCTCAGAGGTTAGCGGGACCGGGGAGCTGTTTTTT. Translation: CASSEVSGTGELFF. The full variable domain, with the rest looked up from reference TRBV7-9 and TRBJ2-2, is DTGVSQNPRHKITKRGQNVTFRCDPISEHNRLYWYRQTLGQGPEFLTYFQNEAQLEKSRLLSDRFSAERPKGSFSTLEIQRTEQGDSAMYLCASSEVSGTGELFFGEGSRLTVL.

This clonotype was seen ten or more times. The chain uses TRBV13 and TRBJ2-6; D is unclear. The length of the CDR3 is 15 residues. Germline V gives CDR1 PRHDT, CDR2 FYEKMQ (reference sequence). Trimming took off 5 bases at V and 0 bases at J, with 8 bases between the two ends. The CDR3 region has the DNA TGTGCCAGCAGCCCTCCCAGCTCTGGGGCCAACGTCCTGACTTTC. Protein sequence: CASSPPSSGANVLTF.

The table lists this clonotype with many counts. The V gene is TRBV5-4, the J gene TRBJ1-1, with no clear D. Germline-derived CDR1 and CDR2 are SGHNT and YYREEE (reference sequence). V lost 4 bases and J 8 bases, leaving 15 bases between the germline ends. The CDR3 spans 13 residues. The CDR3 DNA is TGTGCCAGCAGCATCGGGGTTCAGGTAGAAGCTTTCTTT. Amino acids: CASSIGVQVEAFF.

This clonotype was observed many times. This chain uses TRBV28 with TRBJ2-7; weak D call: TRBD2 (7 bases). The CDR3 contains 15 residues. CDR1 and CDR2 from the germline V gene are MDHEN and SYDVKM. V lost 7 bases and J 3 bases, leaving 19 bases between the germline ends. Written as DNA, the CDR3 is TGTGCCAGCACGGAGGGGGGGGGGGCCGGCTACGAGCAGTACTTC. It codes for CASTEGGGAGYEQYF.

This clonotype was seen ten or more times. This rearrangement joins TRBV5-1 to TRBJ2-3, with 7 bases matching TRBD2. The CDR3 is 15 amino acids. V lost 2 bases to trimming and J lost 1 base; unmatched junction nucleotides: 4. Germline CDR1 and CDR2: SGHRS and YFSETQ. The CDR3 nucleotides are TGCGCCAGCAGCTTAACTAGCGCGGGCACAGATACGCAGTATTTT. Encoded protein: CASSLTSAGTDTQYF.

This clonotype appeared many times. The chain recombines TRBV5-1 with TRBJ2-7; 9 bases fit TRBD2. Looked up from germline, CDR1 is SGHRS and CDR2 is YFSETQ. This CDR3 is 14 amino acids long. The V gene end was trimmed by 4 bases and the J gene end by 1 base; junction bases not matched to a gene: 3. Written as DNA, the CDR3 is TGCGCCAGCAGCATTAGCGGGAGTTCCTACGAGCAGTACTTC. Translation: CASSISGSSYEQYF.

This chain uses TRBV5-1 with TRBJ2-7; D gene unclear. The CDR3 consists of 15 residues. Germline V lookup: CDR1 SGHRS, CDR2 YFSETQ. Trimming left V 0 bases short and J 0 bases short, with 10 bases between. The CDR3 region has the DNA TGCGCCAGCAGCTTGGCGGTCGGACCCTCCTACGAGCAGTACTTC. It yields the protein CASSLAVGPSYEQYF.

This clonotype was seen only once. The rearrangement uses TRBV5-6 and TRBJ1-1, with a weak D call TRBD1 (5 bases). Trimming removed 7 bases at V and 2 bases at J, with 12 bases between. This CDR3 spans 13 amino acids. Germline lookup yields CDR1 SGHDT and CDR2 YYEEEE. This chain's CDR3 is CASSQGFNTEAFF. In nucleotides, the CDR3 is TGTGCCAGCTCCCAGGGTTTCAACACTGAAGCTTTCTTT.